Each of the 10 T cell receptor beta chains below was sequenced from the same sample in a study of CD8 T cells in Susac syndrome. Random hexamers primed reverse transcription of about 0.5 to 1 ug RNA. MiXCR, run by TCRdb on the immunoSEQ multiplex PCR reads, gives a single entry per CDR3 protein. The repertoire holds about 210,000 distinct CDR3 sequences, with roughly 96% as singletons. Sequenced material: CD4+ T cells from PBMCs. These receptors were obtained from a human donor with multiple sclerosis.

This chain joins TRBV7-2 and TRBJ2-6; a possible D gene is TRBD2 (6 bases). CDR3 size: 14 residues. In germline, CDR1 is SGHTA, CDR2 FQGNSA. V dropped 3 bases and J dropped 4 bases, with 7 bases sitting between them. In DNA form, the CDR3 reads TGTGCCAGCAGCTTCGGAGGGGGGGCCAACGTCCTGACTTTC. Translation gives CASSFGGGANVLTF.

The CDR3 DNA sequence: TGTGCCAGCACATCAGTCACAGGGGGCACTGAAGCTTTCTTT. Amino acid sequence: CASTSVTGGTEAFF. The chain is built from TRBV3-1 and TRBJ1-1; 8 positions match TRBD1. The CDR3 sequence is 14 residues long. V shed 7 bases and J 4 bases; nucleotides not matched to a gene: 8. Germline lookup yields CDR1 LGHDT and CDR2 YNNKEL (reference sequence).

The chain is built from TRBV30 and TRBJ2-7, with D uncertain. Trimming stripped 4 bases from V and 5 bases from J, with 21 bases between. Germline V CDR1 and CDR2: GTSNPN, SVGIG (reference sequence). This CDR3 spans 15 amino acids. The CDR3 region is CAWTPASRLGNEQYF. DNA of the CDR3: TGTGCCTGGACTCCGGCGTCCCGCTTAGGGAACGAGCAGTACTTC.

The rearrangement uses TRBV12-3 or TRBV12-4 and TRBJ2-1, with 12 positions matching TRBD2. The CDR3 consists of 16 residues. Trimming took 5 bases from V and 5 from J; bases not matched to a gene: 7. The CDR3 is CASSHTLAGGHNEQFF. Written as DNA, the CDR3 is TGTGCCAGCAGTCACACGCTAGCGGGGGGGCACAATGAGCAGTTCTTC.

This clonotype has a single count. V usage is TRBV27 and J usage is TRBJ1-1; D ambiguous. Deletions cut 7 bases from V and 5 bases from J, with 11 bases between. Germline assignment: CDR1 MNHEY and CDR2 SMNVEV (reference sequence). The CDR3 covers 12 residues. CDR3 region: CASNSIGTEAFF. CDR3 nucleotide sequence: TGTGCCAGCAACTCGATCGGGACTGAAGCTTTCTTT.

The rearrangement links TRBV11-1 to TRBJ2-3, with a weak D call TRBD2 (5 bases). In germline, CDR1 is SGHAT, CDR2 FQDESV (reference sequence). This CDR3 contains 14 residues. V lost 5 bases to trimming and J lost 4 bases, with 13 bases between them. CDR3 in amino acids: CASSRMGSADTQYF. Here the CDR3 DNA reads TGTGCCAGCAGCCGGATGGGGAGCGCAGATACGCAGTATTTT.

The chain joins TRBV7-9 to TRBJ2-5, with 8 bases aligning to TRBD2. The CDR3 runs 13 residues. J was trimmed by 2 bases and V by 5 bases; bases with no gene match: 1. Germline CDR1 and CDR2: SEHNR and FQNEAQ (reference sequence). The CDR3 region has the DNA TGTGCCAGCAGCGCTAGCGGGCAAGAGACCCAGTACTTC. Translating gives CASSASGQETQYF.

Written as DNA, the CDR3 is TGTGCCAGCAGTTCGGGGTTCGGTTCGTACGAGCAGTACTTC. It translates to CASSSGFGSYEQYF. The chain is built from TRBV28 and TRBJ2-7; TRBD2 is a possible D gene (5 bases). Germline CDR1 MDHEN, CDR2 SYDVKM. Trimming cost V 4 bases and J 4 bases, with 14 bases left between them. This CDR3 has 14 residues.

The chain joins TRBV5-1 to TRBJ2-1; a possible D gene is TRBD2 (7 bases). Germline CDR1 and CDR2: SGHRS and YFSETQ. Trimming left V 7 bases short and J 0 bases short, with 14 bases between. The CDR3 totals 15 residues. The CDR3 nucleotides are TGCGCCAGCCAAGGGGGGGCGAGCTCCTACAATGAGCAGTTCTTC. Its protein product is CASQGGASSYNEQFF.

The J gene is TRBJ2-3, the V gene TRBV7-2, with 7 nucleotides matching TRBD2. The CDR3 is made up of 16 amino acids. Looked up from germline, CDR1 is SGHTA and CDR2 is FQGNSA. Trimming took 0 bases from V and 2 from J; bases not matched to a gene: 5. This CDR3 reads CASSLASGKPTDTQYF. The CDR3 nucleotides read TGTGCCAGCAGCTTAGCCAGCGGGAAACCCACAGATACGCAGTATTTT.